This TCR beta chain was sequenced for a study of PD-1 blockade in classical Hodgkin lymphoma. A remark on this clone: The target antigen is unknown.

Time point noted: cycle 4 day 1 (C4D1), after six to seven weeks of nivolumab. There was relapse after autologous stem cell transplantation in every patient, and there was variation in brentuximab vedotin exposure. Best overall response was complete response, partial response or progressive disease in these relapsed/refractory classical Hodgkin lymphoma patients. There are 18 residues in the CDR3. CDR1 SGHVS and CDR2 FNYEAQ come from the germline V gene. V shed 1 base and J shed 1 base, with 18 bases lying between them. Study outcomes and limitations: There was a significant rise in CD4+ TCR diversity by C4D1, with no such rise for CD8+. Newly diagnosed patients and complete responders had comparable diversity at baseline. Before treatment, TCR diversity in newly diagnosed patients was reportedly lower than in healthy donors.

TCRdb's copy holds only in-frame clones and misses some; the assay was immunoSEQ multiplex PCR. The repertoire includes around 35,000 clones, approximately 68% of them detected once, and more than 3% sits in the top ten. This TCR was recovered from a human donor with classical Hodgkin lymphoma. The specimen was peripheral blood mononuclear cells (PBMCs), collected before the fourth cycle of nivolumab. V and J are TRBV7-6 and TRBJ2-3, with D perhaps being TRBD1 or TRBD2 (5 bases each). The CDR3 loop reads CASSLGFGGGTGTDTQYF. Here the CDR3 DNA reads TGTGCCAGCAGCTTAGGGTTTGGTGGGGGAACCGGCACAGATACGCAGTATTTT.